This TCR beta chain was captured in a study of Ad26.COV2.S vaccination and SARS-CoV-2 variants. For the study at large: Of the COV1001 trial arms, the Ad26.COV2.S arm included the donor.

Treatment noted: about 20 received Ad26.COV2.S at low or high dose, single or two shots; 5 received placebo; per-sample allocation not given. Specimens were obtained on day 63 following the first vaccine or placebo injection. In the case of this clone: Its antigen is not known.

TCRdb's table, derived via immunoSEQ multiplex PCR, lists solely in-frame clones and lacks some. This table has around 450,000 clones, 80% to 90% appearing once. Study-level points and caveats: People who got the vaccine had more spike-specific TCR breadth than people who got placebo.

The ends were cut back, 5 bases at V and 2 bases at J, with 13 bases in the middle. Germline V gene sequence: CDR1 SGHNT, CDR2 YENEEA. The CDR3 is made up of 15 amino acids. This chain connects TRBV11-3 to TRBJ2-1, with TRBD2 as a possible D gene (6 bases). The sequence came from a person between 18 and 65 years old who received the Ad26.COV2.S COVID-19 vaccine or a placebo. Sequencing was performed on peripheral blood, taken in a trial of Ad26.COV2.S vaccine versus placebo. CDR3 loop: CASSRGTVAYNEQFF. The CDR3 DNA follows: TGTGCCAGCAGCCGGGGGACGGTGGCCTACAATGAGCAGTTCTTC.